Reported below is one T cell receptor (beta chain). Its specificity is unknown. cDNA came from roughly 0.53 to 1 ug RNA primed by random hexamers. TCRdb re-called the immunoSEQ multiplex PCR reads through MiXCR, storing one row per CDR3 protein. Of about 94,000 distinct CDR3 sequences listed, around 94% are singletons. CDR1 and CDR2 from the germline V gene are KGHSH and LQKENI. CDR3 size: 13 residues. The V end lost 2 bases, the J end lost 0 bases, and 5 bases lay between the germline ends. These data come from a study of CD8 T cells in Susac syndrome. On the study more broadly: The Susac syndrome patients that were sequenced included 5 or 6 with active disease and fewer than 10 in remission.

Sequencing of TCR beta was undertaken in CD8+ and CD4+ T cells derived from blood. Study-wide findings and caveats: Where Susac syndrome CD4+ T cell repertoires were concerned, no clonal expansion was evident.

The chain recombines TRBV18 with TRBJ2-7, with D perhaps being TRBD1 or TRBD2 (5 bases each). The origin of this receptor is a human donor with Susac syndrome. Specimen: CD4+ T cells from PBMCs. The CDR3 region has the DNA TGTGCCAGCTCACCAGGGGGCTCCTACGAGCAGTACTTC. This codes for CASSPGGSYEQYF.